The sequence of this TCR beta chain was determined in a study of tumor-infiltrating lymphocytes in primary liver carcinoma. Unsorted whole blood yielded the blood RNA, and germline DNA was also extracted. The study enrolled treatment-naive patients with chronic HBV infection. General study findings and limits: Among the pair types, tumor region pairs showed more overlap than tumor-adjacent and tumor-blood pairs. Because of bulk unsorted sampling, CD4+ and CD8+ repertoires were not subjected to comparison.

This clonotype was seen only a few times. Its antigen is still unknown. A primer matching the constant region was used to make TCR beta cDNA from approximately 0.45 ug of total RNA. Three nested multiplex PCR rounds of slightly modified ARM-PCR generated TCR beta libraries. TRBV1-TRBV30 forward and Cbeta reverse primers drove the first two roughly 10-cycle rounds. TCRdb reanalysed the multiplex PCR reads using MiXCR and keeps one entry per CDR3 protein. In the table there are approximately 300,000 distinct CDR3 sequences, 65% of which are singletons. This CDR3 contains 12 residues. The germline V gene encodes CDR1 SGHKS and CDR2 YYEKEE (reference sequence). V trimming: 4 bases; J trimming: 7 bases; junction bases outside the gene matches: 2.

The rearrangement links TRBV5-5 to TRBJ2-7; 10 positions agree with TRBD2. The sample comprised peripheral blood. The origin of this receptor is a man aged 35 to 55 with primary liver carcinoma and hepatitis B virus infection. Written as DNA, the CDR3 is TGTGCCAGCAGCCCGGGACTAGCGGAGCAGTACTTC. Its translation: CASSPGLAEQYF.